A single sample gave rise to the 21 T cell receptor beta chains below, sequenced in a study of blood T cell repertoires in COVID-19. The repertoire was sequenced with immunoSEQ multiplex PCR; TCRdb's copy has only in-frame clones and lacks some. The sample has roughly 230,000 clones, about 80% seen once. Sequenced sample: peripheral blood. Receptors were obtained from a woman aged 45-60 years with acute or convalescent COVID-19.

The gene calls are TRBV27 and TRBJ1-4; D remains unclear. V was trimmed by 0 bases and J by 7 bases, leaving 6 bases between them. The CDR3 is 13 amino acids. Germline V gene lookup returns CDR1 MNHEY and CDR2 SMNVEV (reference sequence). Written as DNA, the CDR3 is TGTGCCAGCAGTTTATCAGCGGCTGAAAAACTGTTTTTT. Protein product: CASSLSAAEKLFF. The whole variable domain, filled in from reference TRBV27 and TRBJ1-4, reads EAQVTQNPRYLITVTGKKLTVTCSQNMNHEYMSWYRQDPGLGLRQIYYSMNVEVTDKGDVPEGYKVSRKEKRNFPLILESPSPNQTSLYFCASSLSAAEKLFFGSGTQLSVL.

The genes are TRBV5-1 and TRBJ2-1; 10 bases are a match to TRBD2. There are 18 residues in the CDR3. Per germline, CDR1 SGHRS and CDR2 YFSETQ. V trimming: 0 bases; J trimming: 5 bases; junction bases outside the gene matches: 11. The CDR3 loop is CASSLALAGVSGNNEQFF. The CDR3, as DNA: TGCGCCAGCAGCTTGGCTCTAGCGGGAGTCTCTGGGAACAATGAGCAGTTCTTC.

The chain couples TRBV5-1 to TRBJ2-3; perhaps TRBD2 as D (7 bases). V was shortened by 1 base and J by 1 base, with 16 bases between the two germline ends. Germline CDR1 and CDR2: SGHRS and YFSETQ. The CDR3 consists of 17 residues. CDR3 nucleotides: TGCGCCAGCAGCTTGTATGCCCGGGGGGCGGGCACAGATACGCAGTATTTT. Translation gives CASSLYARGAGTDTQYF.

The chain has TRBV28 and TRBJ2-4, with TRBD1 matching over 7 bases. Per the germline V gene, CDR1 is MDHEN and CDR2 is SYDVKM. The CDR3 runs 15 residues. J gave up 0 bases and V 7 bases, and 6 bases lay outside the gene matches. The CDR3 DNA reads TGTGCCAGCACCGGGCCAGGGGGAGCCAAAAACATTCAGTACTTC. Translated, it gives CASTGPGGAKNIQYF.

The rearrangement links TRBV3-1 (or the pseudogene TRBV3-2) to TRBJ1-4; D is unresolved. The germline V gene has CDR1 LGHDT and CDR2 YNNKEL (reference sequence). V lost 5 bases, J lost 4 bases, and 5 bases lay in between. CDR3 length: 12 residues. The CDR3 sequence is CASSSRNEKLFF. The CDR3 DNA sequence: TGTGCCAGCAGCTCGCGTAATGAAAAACTGTTTTTT.

This clone was observed a few times. J is TRBJ2-5 and V is TRBV2, with 8 bases that match TRBD2. This CDR3 contains 16 residues. J gave up 4 bases and V 6 bases, and 13 bases lay outside the gene matches. From germline, CDR1 is SNHLY and CDR2 FYNNEI. The CDR3 sequence: CASRGLGRRVVETQYF. The CDR3 DNA is TGTGCCAGCAGGGGACTAGGCAGAAGGGTAGTAGAGACCCAGTACTTC.

This clone was seen a handful of times. This chain links TRBV14 with TRBJ1-1; D unclear. This CDR3 is 13 amino acids long. V lost 0 bases and J 5 bases, leaving 7 bases between the germline ends. Germline values: CDR1 SGHDN, CDR2 FVKESK. The CDR3 nucleotides read TGTGCCAGCAGCCAAGAACGAGGGACTGAAGCTTTCTTT. Protein: CASSQERGTEAFF.

The chain employs TRBV19 and TRBJ2-7; D is unclear. CDR1 is LNHDA, CDR2 SQIVND, per germline (reference sequence). Trimming cost V 3 bases and J 0 bases, with 18 bases left between them. The CDR3 extends over 17 amino acids. DNA for the CDR3: TGTGCCAGTAGTATGTCCCTTGTGGGCCATAGCTCCTACGAGCAGTACTTC. Its translation: CASSMSLVGHSSYEQYF.

This clone was seen more than once but under ten times. The chain is built from TRBV20-1 and TRBJ1-2; D may be TRBD1 (6 bases). V lost 6 bases, J lost 5 bases, and 7 bases lay in between. Per the germline V gene, CDR1 is DFQATT and CDR2 is SNEGSKA (reference sequence). This CDR3 is built from 10 residues. The CDR3 region is CSAQGYGYTF. The CDR3 DNA is TGCAGTGCCCAGGGGTATGGCTACACCTTC.

This clone was counted ten times or more. This chain uses TRBV3-1 (or the pseudogene TRBV3-2) with TRBJ2-7, with D perhaps matching TRBD2 (7 bases). Germline loops: CDR1 LGHDT, CDR2 YNNKEL (reference sequence). V was pared by 3 bases and J by 12 bases, with 15 bases between. CDR3 size: 12 residues. The CDR3 nucleotides are TGTGCCAGCAGCCAGAAGGGGGGGTATAGGTACTTC. Translated, it gives CASSQKGGYRYF.

The chain has TRBV12-3 or TRBV12-4 and TRBJ2-1; possibly TRBD1 for D (8 bases). The CDR3 contains 12 residues. Trimming shortened V by 5 bases and J by 9 bases, and 11 bases separated the two germline ends. Here the CDR3 DNA reads TGTGCCAGCAGTACAGGGGGGGGTGAGCAGTTCTTC. It encodes CASSTGGGEQFF.

This chain joins TRBV27 and TRBJ1-2, with D possibly TRBD1 on 5 matching bases. Trimming left V 5 bases short and J 0 bases short, with 7 bases between. The CDR3 extends over 13 amino acids. The germline V gene has CDR1 MNHEY and CDR2 SMNVEV (reference sequence). The CDR3 region has the DNA TGTGCCAGCAGTATGGGGCCTAACTATGGCTACACCTTC. It specifies CASSMGPNYGYTF.

This rearrangement joins TRBV7-9 to TRBJ1-2; D ambiguous. Germline-derived CDR1 and CDR2 are SEHNR and FQNEAQ (reference sequence). The CDR3 covers 13 residues. Trimming removed 1 base from V and 6 bases from J, with 9 bases in between. CDR3 sequence reads: CASSLVGLHGYTF. CDR3 in DNA: TGTGCCAGCAGCTTAGTCGGGTTACATGGCTACACCTTC.

This chain joins TRBV6-2 or TRBV6-3 and TRBJ2-5, with D possibly matching TRBD2 (6 bases). The CDR3 consists of 12 residues. V was pared by 6 bases and J by 5 bases, with 10 bases between. The germline V gene encodes CDR1 MNHEY and CDR2 SVGEGT. CDR3 in amino acids: CASSRSGETQYF. CDR3 DNA: TGTGCCAGCAGCCGAAGCGGGGAGACCCAGTACTTC.

This clone was detected ten times or more. The rearrangement joins TRBV29-1 to TRBJ2-7, with no clear D. Germline V gene sequence: CDR1 SQVTM, CDR2 ANQGSEA. V gave up 7 bases and J gave up 1 base, with 14 bases separating them. The CDR3 is made up of 13 amino acids. The chain's CDR3 is CSASNPQSYEQYF. CDR3 in DNA: TGCAGCGCCTCCAACCCACAATCCTACGAGCAGTACTTC.

The chain is built from TRBV5-4 and TRBJ2-3; D remains ambiguous. CDR1 and CDR2 (germline): SGHNT, YYREEE (reference sequence). Trimming took off 6 bases at V and 4 bases at J, with 9 bases between the two ends. The CDR3 loop spans 12 amino acids. The CDR3 DNA reads as TGTGCCAGCAATCTCTACGCAGATACGCAGTATTTT. Its translation is CASNLYADTQYF. Full variable domain (rest looked up from reference TRBV5-4 and TRBJ2-3): ETGVTQSPTHLIKTRGQQVTLRCSSQSGHNTVSWYQQALGQGPQFIFQYYREEENGRGNFPPRFSGLQFPNYSSELNVNALELDDSALYLCASNLYADTQYFGPGTRLTVL.

On this clone itself: Germline is not matched at one junction end, which may reflect a read error. As DNA, the CDR3 is TGTGCCAACTCAGACGGTGGAGGCTATGGCTACACCTTC. Translation: CANSDGGGYGYTF. V and J are TRBV18 and TRBJ1-2; D remains ambiguous. CDR1 is KGHSH, CDR2 LQKENI, per germline. This CDR3 is 13 amino acids long.

The rearrangement uses TRBV30 and TRBJ1-4, with TRBD1 matching 11 bases. The V and J ends lost 4 bases and 0 bases, in that order; junction bases with no gene match: 4. CDR3 length equals 16 residues. CDR1 and CDR2 from the germline V gene are GTSNPN and SVGIG (reference sequence). CDR3 sequence (DNA): TGTGCCTGGAATAAGGACAGGGGGCCAACTAATGAAAAACTGTTTTTT. This codes for CAWNKDRGPTNEKLFF.

This clone was seen only once. This sequence joins TRBV14 and TRBJ1-6; D is unclear. Germline V gives CDR1 SGHDN, CDR2 FVKESK. V lost 4 bases and J 8 bases, leaving 12 bases between the germline ends. The length of the CDR3 is 14 residues. CDR3 in DNA: TGTGCCAGCAGCCCGTCTTACAGATATTCACCCCTCCACTTT. Its protein is CASSPSYRYSPLHF. The variable domain in full, completed from reference TRBV14 and TRBJ1-6, reads EAGVTQFPSHSVIEKGQTVTLRCDPISGHDNLYWYRRVMGKEIKFLLHFVKESKQDESGMPNNRFLAERTGGTYSTLKVQPAELEDSGVYFCASSPSYRYSPLHFGNGTRLTVT.

The V gene is TRBV30, the J gene TRBJ2-7, with 7 bases matching TRBD1. Unmatched junction bases numbered 10, after V lost 3 bases and J lost 2 bases. This CDR3 has 15 residues. CDR1 and CDR2 (germline): GTSNPN, SVGIG (reference sequence). CDR3 nucleotide sequence: TGTGCCTGGAGCAAACCGGGACAGCAAACCTACGAGCAGTACTTC. Translated, it gives CAWSKPGQQTYEQYF.

This clone was found a few times. V gene TRBV3-1 (or the pseudogene TRBV3-2) combines with J gene TRBJ2-1, with 8 bases fitting TRBD2. The ends lost 4 bases at V and 4 bases at J; junction bases unmatched: 12. The CDR3 totals 17 residues. Germline CDR1 reads LGHDT; CDR2 reads YNNKEL (reference sequence). CDR3 nucleotide sequence: TGTGCCAGCAGCCCGCTGCGGGGGGCCGTCCCATACAATGAGCAGTTCTTC. Amino acids: CASSPLRGAVPYNEQFF.